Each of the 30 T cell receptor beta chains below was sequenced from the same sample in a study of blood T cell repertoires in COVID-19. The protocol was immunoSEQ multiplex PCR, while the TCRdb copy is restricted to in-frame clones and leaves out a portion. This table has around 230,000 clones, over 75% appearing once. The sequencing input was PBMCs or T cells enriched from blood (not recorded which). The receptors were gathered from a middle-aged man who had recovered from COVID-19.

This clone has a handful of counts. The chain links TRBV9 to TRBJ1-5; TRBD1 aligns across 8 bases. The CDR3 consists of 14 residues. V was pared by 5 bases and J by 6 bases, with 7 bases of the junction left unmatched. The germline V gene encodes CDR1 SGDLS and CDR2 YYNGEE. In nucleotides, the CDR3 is TGTGCCAGCAGTGGGACAGGCGGGACTCAGCCCCAGCATTTT. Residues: CASSGTGGTQPQHF.

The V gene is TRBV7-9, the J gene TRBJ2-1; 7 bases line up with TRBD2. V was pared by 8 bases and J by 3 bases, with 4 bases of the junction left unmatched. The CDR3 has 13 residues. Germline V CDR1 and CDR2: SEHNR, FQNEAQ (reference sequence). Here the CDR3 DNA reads TGTGCCAGCCGACGGGGGGACTACAATGAGCAGTTCTTC. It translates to CASRRGDYNEQFF.

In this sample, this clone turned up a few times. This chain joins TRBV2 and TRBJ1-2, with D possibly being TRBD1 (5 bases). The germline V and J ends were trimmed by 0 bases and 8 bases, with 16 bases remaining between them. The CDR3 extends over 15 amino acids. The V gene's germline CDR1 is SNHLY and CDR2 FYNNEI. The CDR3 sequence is CASSEALPPGRGYTF. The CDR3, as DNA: TGTGCCAGCAGTGAAGCGCTTCCCCCAGGGCGCGGCTACACCTTC.

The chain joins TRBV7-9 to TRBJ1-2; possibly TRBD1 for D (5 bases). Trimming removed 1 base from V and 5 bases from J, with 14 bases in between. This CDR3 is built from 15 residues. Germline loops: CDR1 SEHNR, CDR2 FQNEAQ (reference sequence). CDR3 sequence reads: CASSLEVGVGYGYTF. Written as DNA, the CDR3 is TGTGCCAGCAGCTTAGAGGTAGGGGTCGGATATGGCTACACCTTC.

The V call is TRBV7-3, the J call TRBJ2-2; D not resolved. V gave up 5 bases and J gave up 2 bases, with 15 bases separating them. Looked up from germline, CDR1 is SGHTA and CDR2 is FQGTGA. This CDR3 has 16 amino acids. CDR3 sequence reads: CASSPLGGRNTGELFF. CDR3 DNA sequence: TGTGCCAGCAGCCCCCTCGGCGGCCGCAACACCGGGGAGCTGTTTTTT.

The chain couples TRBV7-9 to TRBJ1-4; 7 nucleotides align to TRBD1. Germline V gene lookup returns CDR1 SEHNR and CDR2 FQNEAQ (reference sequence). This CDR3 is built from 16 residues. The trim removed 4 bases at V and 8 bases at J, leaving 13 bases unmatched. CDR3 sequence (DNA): TGTGCCAGCAGCTACACCCCGGGACAGATTGGCGAAAAACTGTTTTTT. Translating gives CASSYTPGQIGEKLFF.

The CDR3 DNA follows: TGTGCCAGCAGCGGCAAAAGGAGTGGAGATACGCAGTATTTT. Translated, it gives CASSGKRSGDTQYF. The rearrangement joins TRBV2 to TRBJ2-3; D gene ambiguous. The CDR3 is made up of 14 amino acids. Germline assignment: CDR1 SNHLY and CDR2 FYNNEI. With 6 bases removed from V and 5 bases from J, the gap between germline ends came to 15 bases.

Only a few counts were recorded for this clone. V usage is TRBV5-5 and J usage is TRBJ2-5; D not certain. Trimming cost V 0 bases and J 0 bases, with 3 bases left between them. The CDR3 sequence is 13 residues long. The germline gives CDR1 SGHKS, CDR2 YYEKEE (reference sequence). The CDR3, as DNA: TGTGCCAGCAGCTTGGCCTACCAAGAGACCCAGTACTTC. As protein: CASSLAYQETQYF.

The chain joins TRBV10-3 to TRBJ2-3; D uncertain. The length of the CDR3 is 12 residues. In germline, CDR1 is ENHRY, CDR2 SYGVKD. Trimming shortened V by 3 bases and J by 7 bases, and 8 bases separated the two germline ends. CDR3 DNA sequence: TGTGCCATCAGTGACAACAGCCATACGCAGTATTTT. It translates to CAISDNSHTQYF.

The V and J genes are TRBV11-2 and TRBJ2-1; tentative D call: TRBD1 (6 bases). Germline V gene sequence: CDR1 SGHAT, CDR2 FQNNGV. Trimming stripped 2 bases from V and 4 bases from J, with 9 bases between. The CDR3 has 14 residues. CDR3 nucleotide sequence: TGTGCCAGCAGCTTACAGGGGTCATACAATGAGCAGTTCTTC. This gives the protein CASSLQGSYNEQFF.

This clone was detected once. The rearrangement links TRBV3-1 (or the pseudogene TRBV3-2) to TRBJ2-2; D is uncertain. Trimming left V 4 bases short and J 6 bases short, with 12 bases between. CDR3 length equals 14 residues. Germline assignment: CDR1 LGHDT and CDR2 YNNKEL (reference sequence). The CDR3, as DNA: TGTGCCAGCAGCCTCCGACACTCGGCCGGGGAGCTGTTTTTT. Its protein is CASSLRHSAGELFF.

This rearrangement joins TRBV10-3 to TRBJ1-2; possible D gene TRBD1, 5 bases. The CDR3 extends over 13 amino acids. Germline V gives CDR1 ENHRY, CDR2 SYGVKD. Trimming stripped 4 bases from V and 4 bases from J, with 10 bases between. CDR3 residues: CAISGRALYGYTF. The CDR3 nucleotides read TGTGCCATCAGTGGCAGGGCCCTCTATGGCTACACCTTC.

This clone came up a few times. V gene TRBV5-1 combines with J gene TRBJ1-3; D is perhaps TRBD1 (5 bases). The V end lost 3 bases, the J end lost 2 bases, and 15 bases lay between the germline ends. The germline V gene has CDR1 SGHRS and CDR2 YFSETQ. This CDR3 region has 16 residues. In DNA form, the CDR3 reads TGCGCCAGCAGCTCGACCTATTTGACAGCTGGAAACACCATATATTTT. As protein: CASSSTYLTAGNTIYF.

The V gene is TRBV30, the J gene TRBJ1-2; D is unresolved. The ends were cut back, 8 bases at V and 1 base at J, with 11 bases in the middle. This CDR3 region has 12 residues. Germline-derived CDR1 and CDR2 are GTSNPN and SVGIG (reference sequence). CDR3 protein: CAGGRFNYGYTF. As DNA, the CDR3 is TGTGCCGGAGGCAGGTTTAACTATGGCTACACCTTC.

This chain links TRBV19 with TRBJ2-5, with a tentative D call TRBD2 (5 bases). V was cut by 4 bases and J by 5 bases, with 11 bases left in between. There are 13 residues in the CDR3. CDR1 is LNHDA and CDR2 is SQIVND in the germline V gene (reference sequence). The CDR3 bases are TGTGCCAGTAGTAGCGGGTTAGGGGAGACCCAGTACTTC. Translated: CASSSGLGETQYF. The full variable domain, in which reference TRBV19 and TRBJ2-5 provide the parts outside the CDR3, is DGGITQSPKYLFRKEGQNVTLSCEQNLNHDAMYWYRQDPGQGLRLIYYSQIVNDFQKGDIAEGYSVSREKKESFPLTVTSAQKNPTAFYLCASSSGLGETQYFGPGTRLLVL.

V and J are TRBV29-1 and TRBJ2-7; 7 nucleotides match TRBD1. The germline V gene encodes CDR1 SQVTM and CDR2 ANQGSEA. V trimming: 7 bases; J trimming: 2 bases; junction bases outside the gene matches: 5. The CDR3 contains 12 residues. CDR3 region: CSARDSPYEQYF. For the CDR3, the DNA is TGCAGCGCCCGGGACAGCCCCTACGAGCAGTACTTC.

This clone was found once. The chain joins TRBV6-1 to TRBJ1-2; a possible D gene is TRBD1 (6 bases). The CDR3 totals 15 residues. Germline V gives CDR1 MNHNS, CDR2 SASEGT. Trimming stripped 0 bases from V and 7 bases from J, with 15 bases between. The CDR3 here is CASSEAGSGVFGYTF. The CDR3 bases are TGTGCCAGCAGTGAAGCGGGATCAGGGGTATTTGGCTACACCTTC.

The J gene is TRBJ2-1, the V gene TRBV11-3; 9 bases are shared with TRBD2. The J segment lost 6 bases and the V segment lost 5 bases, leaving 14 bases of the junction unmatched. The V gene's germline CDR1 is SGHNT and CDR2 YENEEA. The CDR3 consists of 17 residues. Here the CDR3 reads CASSLARGAGGSNEQFF. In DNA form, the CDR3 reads TGTGCCAGCAGCCTAGCCCGTGGAGCGGGAGGATCCAATGAGCAGTTCTTC. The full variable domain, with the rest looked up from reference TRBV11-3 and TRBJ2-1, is EAGVVQSPRYKIIEKKQPVAFWCNPISGHNTLYWYLQNLGQGPELLIRYENEEAVDDSQLPKDRFSAERLKGVDSTLKIQPAELGDSAVYLCASSLARGAGGSNEQFFGPGTRLTVL.

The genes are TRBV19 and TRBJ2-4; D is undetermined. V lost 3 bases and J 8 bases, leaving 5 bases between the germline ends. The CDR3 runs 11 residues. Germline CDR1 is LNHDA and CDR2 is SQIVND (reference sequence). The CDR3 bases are TGTGCCAGTAGTATCCCGGACATTCAGTACTTC. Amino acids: CASSIPDIQYF. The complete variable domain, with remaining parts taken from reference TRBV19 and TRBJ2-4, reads DGGITQSPKYLFRKEGQNVTLSCEQNLNHDAMYWYRQDPGQGLRLIYYSQIVNDFQKGDIAEGYSVSREKKESFPLTVTSAQKNPTAFYLCASSIPDIQYFGAGTRLSVL.

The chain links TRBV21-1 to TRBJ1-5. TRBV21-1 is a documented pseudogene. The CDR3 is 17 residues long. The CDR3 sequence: CASSKWGRPGGWQPQHF. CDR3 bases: TGTGCCAGCAGCAAGTGGGGGCGCCCGGGGGGGTGGCAGCCCCAGCATTTT.

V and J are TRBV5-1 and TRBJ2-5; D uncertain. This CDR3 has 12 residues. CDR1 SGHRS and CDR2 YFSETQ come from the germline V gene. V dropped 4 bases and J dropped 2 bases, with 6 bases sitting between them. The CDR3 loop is CASSLFQETQYF. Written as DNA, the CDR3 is TGCGCCAGCAGCCTTTTTCAAGAGACCCAGTACTTC.

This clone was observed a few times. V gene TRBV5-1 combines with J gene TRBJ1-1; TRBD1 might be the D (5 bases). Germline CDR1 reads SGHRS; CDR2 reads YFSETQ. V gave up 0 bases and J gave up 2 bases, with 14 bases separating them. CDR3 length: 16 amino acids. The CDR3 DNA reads TGCGCCAGCAGCTTGGCCGGCGTGACAGCCAACACTGAAGCTTTCTTT. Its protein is CASSLAGVTANTEAFF. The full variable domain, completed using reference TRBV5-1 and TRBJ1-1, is KAGVTQTPRYLIKTRGQQVTLSCSPISGHRSVSWYQQTPGQGLQFLFEYFSETQRNKGNFPGRFSGRQFSNSRSEMNVSTLELGDSALYLCASSLAGVTANTEAFFGQGTRLTVV.

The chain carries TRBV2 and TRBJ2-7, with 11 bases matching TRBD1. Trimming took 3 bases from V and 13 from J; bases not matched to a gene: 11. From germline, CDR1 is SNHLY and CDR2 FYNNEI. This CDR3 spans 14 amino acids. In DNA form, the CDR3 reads TGTGCCAGCAGTGAGGGAGGACAGGGGGCTAAACCCTACTTC. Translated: CASSEGGQGAKPYF.

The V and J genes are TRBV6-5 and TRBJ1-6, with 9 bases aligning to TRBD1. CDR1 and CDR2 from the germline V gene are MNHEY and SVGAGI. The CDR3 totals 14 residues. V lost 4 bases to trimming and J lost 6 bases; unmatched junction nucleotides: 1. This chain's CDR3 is CASSSQGANSPLHF. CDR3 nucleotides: TGTGCCAGCAGTTCACAGGGGGCTAATTCACCCCTCCACTTT.

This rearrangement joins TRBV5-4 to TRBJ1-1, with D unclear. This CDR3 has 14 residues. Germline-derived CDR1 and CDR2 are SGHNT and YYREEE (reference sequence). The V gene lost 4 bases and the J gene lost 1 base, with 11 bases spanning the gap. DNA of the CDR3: TGTGCCAGCAGCCCTCAGGTGGAGAACACTGAAGCTTTCTTT. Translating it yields CASSPQVENTEAFF. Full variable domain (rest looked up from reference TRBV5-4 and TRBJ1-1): ETGVTQSPTHLIKTRGQQVTLRCSSQSGHNTVSWYQQALGQGPQFIFQYYREEENGRGNFPPRFSGLQFPNYSSELNVNALELDDSALYLCASSPQVENTEAFFGQGTRLTVV.

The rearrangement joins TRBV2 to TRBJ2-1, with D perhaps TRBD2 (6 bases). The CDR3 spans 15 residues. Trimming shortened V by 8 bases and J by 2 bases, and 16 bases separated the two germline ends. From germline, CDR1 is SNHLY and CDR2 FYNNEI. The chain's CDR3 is CASQSSGLPYNEQFF. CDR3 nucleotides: TGTGCCAGCCAATCTTCGGGACTGCCCTACAATGAGCAGTTCTTC.

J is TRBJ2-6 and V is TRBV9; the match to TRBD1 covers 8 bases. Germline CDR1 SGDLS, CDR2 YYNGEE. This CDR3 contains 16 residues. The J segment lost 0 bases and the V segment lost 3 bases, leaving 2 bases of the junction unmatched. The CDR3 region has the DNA TGTGCCAGCAGCGAAACAGGGGGCTCTGGGGCCAACGTCCTGACTTTC. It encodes CASSETGGSGANVLTF.

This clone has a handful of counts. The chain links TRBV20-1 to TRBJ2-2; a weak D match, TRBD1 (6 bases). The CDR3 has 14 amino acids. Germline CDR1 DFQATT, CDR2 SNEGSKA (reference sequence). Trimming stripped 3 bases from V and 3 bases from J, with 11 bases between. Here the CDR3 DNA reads TGCAGTGCTAGTGGGCAGGGGTACACCGGGGAGCTGTTTTTT. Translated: CSASGQGYTGELFF.

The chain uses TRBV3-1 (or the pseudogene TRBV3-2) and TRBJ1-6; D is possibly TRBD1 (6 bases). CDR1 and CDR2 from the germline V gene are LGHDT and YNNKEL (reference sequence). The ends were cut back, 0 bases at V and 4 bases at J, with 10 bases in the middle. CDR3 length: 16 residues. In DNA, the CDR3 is TGTGCCAGCAGCCAAGACGGCAGGGGTTATAATTCACCCCTCCACTTT. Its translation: CASSQDGRGYNSPLHF.

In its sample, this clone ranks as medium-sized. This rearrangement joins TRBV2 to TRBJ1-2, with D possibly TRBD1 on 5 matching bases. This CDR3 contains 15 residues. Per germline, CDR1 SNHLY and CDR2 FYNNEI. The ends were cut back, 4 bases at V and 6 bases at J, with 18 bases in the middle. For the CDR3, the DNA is TGTGCCAGCAGTGTTGGGATGGGACTTTGGGATGGCTACACCTTC. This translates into CASSVGMGLWDGYTF.